This T cell receptor beta chain comes out of a study of cytomegalovirus exposure and HLA in healthy donors. Overall study results and limits: The presence/absence work took it that sequencing depth was about the same across donors. A reported reduction in N-insertions relative to the 666-donor mean was seen in an Asian-associated ancestry cluster in a later analysis. In a later analysis, TCR beta V- and J-gene trimming was associated with a missense DCLRE1C variant. The study put 160 or so TCR beta chains on its list as cytomegalovirus-associated.

PCR used 60 Vbeta primers and 13 Jbeta primers. Repertoires were generated with immunoSEQ multiplex PCR, while TCRdb's copy carries only in-frame clones and drops some. The sample consists of about 97,000 clones, about four fifths of them appearing once. Germline V gene sequence: CDR1 MDHEN, CDR2 SYDVKM. The CDR3 is 11 residues long. Trimming removed 5 bases at V and 10 bases at J, with 9 bases between. As concerns this clone: Its antigen is not identified.

The clonotype was recovered from a man in his forties or fifties in good health and CMV-seropositive. Source material: PBMCs. V and J are TRBV28 and TRBJ2-1; the D gene is possibly TRBD1 (5 bases). CDR3 region: CASSPRQEQFF. The CDR3, as DNA: TGTGCCAGCAGTCCCCGACAGGAGCAGTTCTTC.